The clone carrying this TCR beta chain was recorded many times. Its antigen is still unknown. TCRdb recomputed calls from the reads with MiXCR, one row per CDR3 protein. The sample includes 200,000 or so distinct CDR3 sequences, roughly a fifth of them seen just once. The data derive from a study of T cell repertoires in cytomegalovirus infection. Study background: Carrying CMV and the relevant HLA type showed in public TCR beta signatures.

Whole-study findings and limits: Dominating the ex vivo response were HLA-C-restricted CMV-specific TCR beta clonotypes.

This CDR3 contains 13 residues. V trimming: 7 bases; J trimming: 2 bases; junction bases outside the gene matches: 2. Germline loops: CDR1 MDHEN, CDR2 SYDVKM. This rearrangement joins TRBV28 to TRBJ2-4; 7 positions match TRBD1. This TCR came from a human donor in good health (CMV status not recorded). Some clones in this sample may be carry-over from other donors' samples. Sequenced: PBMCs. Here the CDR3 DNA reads TGTGCCAGCACGACAGGGACCAAAAACATTCAGTACTTC. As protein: CASTTGTKNIQYF.